This T cell receptor (beta chain) was profiled in a study of technical replicates of blood from a few donors. J was trimmed by 3 bases and V by 4 bases; bases with no gene match: 2. The germline CDR1 and CDR2 sequences are SGHRS and YFSETQ. This CDR3 has 13 amino acids. The repertoire was sequenced with immunoSEQ multiplex PCR; TCRdb's copy has only in-frame clones and lacks some. This sample has fewer than 65,000 clones, with around 87% found just once. The receptor was derived from a human donor in good health. Some clones in this sample may be carry-over from other donors' samples. The V gene is TRBV5-1, the J gene TRBJ2-5; 8 bases map to TRBD2. The sample comprised PBMCs. The CDR3 region has the DNA TGCGCCAGCAGCGGGCGGGGGGAAGAGACCCAGTACTTC. Its protein product is CASSGRGEETQYF. Supplemented by reference TRBV5-1 and TRBJ2-5, the full variable domain reads KAGVTQTPRYLIKTRGQQVTLSCSPISGHRSVSWYQQTPGQGLQFLFEYFSETQRNKGNFPGRFSGRQFSNSRSEMNVSTLELGDSALYLCASSGRGEETQYFGPGTRLLVL.